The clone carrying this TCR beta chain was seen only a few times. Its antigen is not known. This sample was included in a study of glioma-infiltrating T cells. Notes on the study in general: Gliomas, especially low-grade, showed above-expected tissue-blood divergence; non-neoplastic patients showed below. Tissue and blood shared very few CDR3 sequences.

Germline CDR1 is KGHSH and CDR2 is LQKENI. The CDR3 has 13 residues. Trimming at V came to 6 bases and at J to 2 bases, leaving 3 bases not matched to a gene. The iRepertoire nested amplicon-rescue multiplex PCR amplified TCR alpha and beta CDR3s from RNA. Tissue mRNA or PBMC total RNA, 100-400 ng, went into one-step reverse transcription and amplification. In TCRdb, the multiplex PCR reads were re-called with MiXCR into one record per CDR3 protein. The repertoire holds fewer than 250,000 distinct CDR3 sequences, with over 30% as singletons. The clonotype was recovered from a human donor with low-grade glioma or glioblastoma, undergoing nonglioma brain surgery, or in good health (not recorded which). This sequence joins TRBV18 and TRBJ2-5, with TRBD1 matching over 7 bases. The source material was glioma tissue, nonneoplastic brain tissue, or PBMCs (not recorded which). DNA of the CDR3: TGTGCCAGCTCGACGGGACAGCAAGAGACCCAGTACTTC. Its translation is CASSTGQQETQYF.